This T cell receptor (beta chain) was recorded in a study of blood T cell repertoires in COVID-19. Study in general: Sites in the United States, Italy and Spain provided acute and convalescent COVID-19 samples.

The CDR3 length is 13 residues. V lost 3 bases, J lost 5 bases, and 8 bases lay in between. Per the germline V gene, CDR1 is LGHNT and CDR2 is FRNRAP. Original processing methods: Amplification with reference gene primers provided the estimates of nucleated cell counts. Only in-frame clones appear in the TCRdb table, and some are missing; sequencing was by immunoSEQ multiplex PCR. From that table come the V and J calls and clone size; the DNA was used to work out D and trimming. The repertoire holds about 300,000 clones, with more than 75% as singletons. The receptor was isolated from a woman aged 45 to 65 with acute or convalescent COVID-19. Source material: peripheral blood. V and J are TRBV12-5 and TRBJ2-1; tentative D call: TRBD2 (6 bases). The CDR3 is CASGLAGNNEQFF. In nucleotides, the CDR3 is TGTGCTAGTGGTTTAGCGGGTAACAATGAGCAGTTCTTC. The whole variable domain, remainder taken from reference TRBV12-5 and TRBJ2-1, is DARVTQTPRHKVTEMGQEVTMRCQPILGHNTVFWYRQTMMQGLELLAYFRNRAPLDDSGMPKDRFSAEMPDATLATLKIQPSEPRDSAVYFCASGLAGNNEQFFGPGTRLTVL.